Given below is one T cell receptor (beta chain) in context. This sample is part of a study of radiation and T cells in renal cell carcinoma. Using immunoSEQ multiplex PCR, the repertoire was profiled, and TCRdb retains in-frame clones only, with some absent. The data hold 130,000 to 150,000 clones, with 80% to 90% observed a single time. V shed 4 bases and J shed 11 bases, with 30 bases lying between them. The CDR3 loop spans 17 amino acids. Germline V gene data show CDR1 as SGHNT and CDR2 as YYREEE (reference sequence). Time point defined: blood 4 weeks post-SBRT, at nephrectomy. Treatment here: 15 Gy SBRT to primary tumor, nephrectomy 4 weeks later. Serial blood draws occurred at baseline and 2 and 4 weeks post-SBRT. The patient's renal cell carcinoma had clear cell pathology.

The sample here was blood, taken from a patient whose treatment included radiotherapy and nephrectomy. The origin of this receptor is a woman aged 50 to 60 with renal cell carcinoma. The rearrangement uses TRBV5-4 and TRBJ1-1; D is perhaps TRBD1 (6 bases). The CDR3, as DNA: TGTGCCAGCAGCCCAAACAGGGTTAAGGGATTGGTTGATGGCGCTTTCTTT. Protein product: CASSPNRVKGLVDGAFF. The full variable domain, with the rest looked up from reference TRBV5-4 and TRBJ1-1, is ETGVTQSPTHLIKTRGQQVTLRCSSQSGHNTVSWYQQALGQGPQFIFQYYREEENGRGNFPPRFSGLQFPNYSSELNVNALELDDSALYLCASSPNRVKGLVDGAFFGQGTRLTVV.